The 29 T cell receptor beta chains in this list originate from one sample, sequenced in a study of blood T cell repertoires in COVID-19. Sequencing was performed with immunoSEQ multiplex PCR; in TCRdb, only in-frame clones are kept and a portion is missing. The table includes some 240,000 clones, about four fifths detected once. The sequenced sample consisted of PBMCs or T cells enriched from blood (not recorded which). The receptors were sampled from a man aged 45-60 years who had recovered from COVID-19.

CDR3 loop: CASSFMPRSPLHF. The CDR3 DNA reads as TGTGCCAGCAGTTTCATGCCTAGGTCACCCCTCCACTTT. The chain joins TRBV27 to TRBJ1-6; unclear D gene. CDR3 length: 13 residues. V lost 3 bases, J lost 10 bases, and 10 bases lay in between. Germline CDR1 reads MNHEY; CDR2 reads SMNVEV (reference sequence).

The chain is built from TRBV24-1 and TRBJ2-5; TRBD1 might be the D (6 bases). Germline V gives CDR1 KGHDR, CDR2 SFDVKD. The CDR3 totals 16 residues. Between the trimmed V and J ends, which lost 4 bases and 2 bases, there was a span of 16 bases. CDR3 sequence reads: CATSDPGQALQETQYF. The CDR3 DNA is TGTGCCACCAGTGACCCGGGACAAGCCTTACAAGAGACCCAGTACTTC.

The table lists this clone with a count of one. The chain has TRBV29-1 and TRBJ2-2; 7 nucleotides line up with TRBD1. V lost 5 bases, J lost 0 bases, and 6 bases stayed unmatched. The CDR3 length is 15 residues. Germline CDR1 reads SQVTM; CDR2 reads ANQGSEA. The CDR3 sequence is CSVRAGTANTGELFF. For the CDR3, the DNA is TGCAGCGTTCGCGCAGGGACAGCGAACACCGGGGAGCTGTTTTTT.

This chain uses TRBV19 with TRBJ2-7; 7 positions agree with TRBD1. Per germline, CDR1 LNHDA and CDR2 SQIVND (reference sequence). The junction had 5 bases not matched to a gene; V was cut back by 5 bases and J by 4 bases. The CDR3 is 13 residues long. The CDR3 nucleotides read TGTGCCAGTAGTTACAGGGGAAGGTACGAGCAGTACTTC. Its protein product is CASSYRGRYEQYF.

V usage is TRBV7-3 and J usage is TRBJ2-5; 7 nucleotides agree with TRBD2. The CDR3 is 14 residues long. With 2 bases clipped from V and 5 bases from J, the junction kept 5 bases outside the gene matches. Germline V gives CDR1 SGHTA, CDR2 FQGTGA. CDR3 nucleotide sequence: TGTGCCAGCAGCTTATCGCGGGAGCAGGAGACCCAGTACTTC. Translation gives CASSLSREQETQYF.

This rearrangement joins TRBV29-1 to TRBJ1-4; a weak D match, TRBD1 (6 bases). Trimming took off 2 bases at V and 10 bases at J, with 14 bases between the two ends. The CDR3 consists of 13 residues. Germline CDR1 SQVTM, CDR2 ANQGSEA. CDR3 sequence: CSVELTGLRKLFF. CDR3 sequence (DNA): TGCAGCGTTGAATTGACAGGTTTGAGAAAACTGTTTTTT.

The chain recombines TRBV5-1 with TRBJ2-3, with 10 bases lining up with TRBD1. Unmatched junction bases numbered 4, after V lost 6 bases and J lost 3 bases. There are 14 residues in the CDR3. Germline V CDR1 and CDR2: SGHRS, YFSETQ. The CDR3 spells CASTRDRGTDTQYF. The CDR3, as DNA: TGCGCCAGCACCCGGGACAGGGGTACAGATACGCAGTATTTT.

The chain joins TRBV13 to TRBJ2-1; 8 bases are shared with TRBD2. CDR3 size: 17 residues. The V gene's germline CDR1 is PRHDT and CDR2 FYEKMQ (reference sequence). V dropped 1 base and J dropped 1; count of bases not matched to a gene: 6. The CDR3 reads CASSLDGGGRSYNEQFF. The CDR3 nucleotides are TGTGCCAGCAGCTTAGATGGGGGCGGGAGGTCCTACAATGAGCAGTTCTTC.

The rearrangement uses TRBV10-3 and TRBJ2-3, with D perhaps matching TRBD1 or TRBD2 (6 bases each). Trimming pared 6 bases from V and 0 bases from J, leaving 13 bases between. Per the germline V gene, CDR1 is ENHRY and CDR2 is SYGVKD. The CDR3 runs 15 residues. The CDR3 DNA sequence: TGTGCCATCAGAGAGGGGGGCCCCAGCACAGATACGCAGTATTTT. Its protein product is CAIREGGPSTDTQYF.

The chain links TRBV27 to TRBJ1-2; 7 nucleotides agree with TRBD1. J gave up 2 bases and V 6 bases, and 3 bases lay outside the gene matches. The CDR3 contains 13 residues. The germline CDR1 and CDR2 sequences are MNHEY and SMNVEV (reference sequence). CDR3 coding DNA: TGTGCCAGCAGAATGGGACAGAACTATGGCTACACCTTC. This gives the protein CASRMGQNYGYTF.

The chain is built from TRBV7-2 and TRBJ2-7; tentative D call: TRBD2 (6 bases). CDR1 and CDR2 (germline): SGHTA, FQGNSA. Trimming pared 6 bases from V and 4 bases from J, leaving 16 bases between. This CDR3 spans 14 amino acids. This CDR3 is CASSPGTFRYEQYF. The CDR3, as DNA: TGTGCCAGCAGTCCCGGGACTTTTCGTTACGAGCAGTACTTC.

The gene calls are TRBV7-2 and TRBJ2-5; D is possibly TRBD2 (5 bases). Germline-derived CDR1 and CDR2 are SGHTA and FQGNSA. V lost 2 bases and J 5 bases, leaving 18 bases between the germline ends. The CDR3 totals 16 residues. CDR3 nucleotide sequence: TGTGCCAGCAGCTTATCTCGGGGAAGGTCGTTGGAGACCCAGTACTTC. Its protein product is CASSLSRGRSLETQYF. Based on the CDR3 plus reference TRBV7-2 and TRBJ2-5, the full variable domain is GAGVSQSPSNKVTEKGKDVELRCDPISGHTALYWYRQSLGQGLEFLIYFQGNSAPDKSGLPSDRFSAERTGGSVSTLTIQRTQQEDSAVYLCASSLSRGRSLETQYFGPGTRLLVL.

The V and J genes are TRBV18 and TRBJ2-2; TRBD2 matches 9 bases. Losses at the gene ends were 0 bases for V and 1 base for J; bases not matched to a gene: 3. The CDR3 totals 17 residues. Germline V gives CDR1 KGHSH, CDR2 LQKENI. The chain's CDR3 is CASSPPGSGRNTGELFF. Written as DNA, the CDR3 is TGTGCCAGCTCACCACCTGGTAGCGGGAGGAACACCGGGGAGCTGTTTTTT.

V gene TRBV5-4 combines with J gene TRBJ1-5, with 9 bases identical to TRBD1. V gave up 2 bases and J gave up 7 bases; unmatched junction bases: 4. Germline V lookup: CDR1 SGHNT, CDR2 YYREEE (reference sequence). CDR3 length: 14 amino acids. In nucleotides, the CDR3 is TGTGCCAGCAGCTTACAGGGGGCGGAACAGCCCCAGCATTTT. Protein product: CASSLQGAEQPQHF.

There are a few counts of this clone. This chain uses TRBV7-3 with TRBJ2-7; D unresolved. Germline values: CDR1 SGHTA, CDR2 FQGTGA. The CDR3 is 13 amino acids. The ends were cut back, 7 bases at V and 3 bases at J, with 13 bases in the middle. The CDR3 bases are TGTGCCAGCACCCCAAGGCAGGACTACGAGCAGTACTTC. Amino acids: CASTPRQDYEQYF.

The CDR3 loop reads CASSHGQVDTEAFF. The CDR3 DNA reads as TGCGCCAGCAGCCATGGACAGGTTGACACTGAAGCTTTCTTT. The rearrangement uses TRBV5-1 and TRBJ1-1, with 7 bases matching TRBD1. Germline V gene data show CDR1 as SGHRS and CDR2 as YFSETQ. CDR3 length: 14 amino acids. V lost 4 bases, J lost 3 bases, and 6 bases stayed unmatched.

This chain joins TRBV5-1 and TRBJ2-7; D remains ambiguous. V lost 3 bases, J lost 2 bases, and 12 bases lay in between. The CDR3 spans 14 residues. Germline CDR1 and CDR2: SGHRS and YFSETQ. This CDR3 reads CASSSLLVAYEQYF. The CDR3, as DNA: TGCGCCAGCAGCTCCCTGTTAGTCGCCTACGAGCAGTACTTC.

The DNA of the CDR3 is TGTGCCAGTAGCAGACCGGGACAGGGATACATTCAGTACTTC. This sequence encodes CASSRPGQGYIQYF. The J gene is TRBJ2-4, the V gene TRBV19, with 9 bases aligning to TRBD1. CDR1 is LNHDA and CDR2 is SQIVND in the germline V gene (reference sequence). The CDR3 has 14 residues. The V segment lost 6 bases and the J segment 8 bases; nucleotides outside the gene matches: 8.

The chain has TRBV19 and TRBJ1-4, with D possibly matching TRBD1 (6 bases). Between the trimmed V and J ends, which lost 7 bases and 7 bases, there was a span of 10 bases. This CDR3 spans 12 amino acids. Per germline, CDR1 LNHDA and CDR2 SQIVND (reference sequence). DNA of the CDR3: TGTGCCAGTACGCCAGGGGCTGAAAAACTGTTTTTT. Its protein product is CASTPGAEKLFF.

V is TRBV27 and J is TRBJ1-6, with a tentative D call TRBD1 (6 bases). CDR1 is MNHEY, CDR2 SMNVEV, per germline (reference sequence). The CDR3 runs 14 residues. V was trimmed by 6 bases and J by 5 bases, leaving 11 bases between them. CDR3: CASSGRQDNSPLHF. CDR3 DNA sequence: TGTGCCAGCAGCGGCAGACAGGATAATTCACCCCTCCACTTT.

This clone was picked up one time. The chain is built from TRBV12-3 or TRBV12-4 and TRBJ2-3; D might be TRBD1 (6 bases). Trimming removed 6 bases from V and 6 bases from J, with 13 bases in between. The CDR3 runs to 13 residues. CDR3 nucleotide sequence: TGTGCCAGCAGAACACAGGGTACGGATACGCAGTATTTT. This sequence encodes CASRTQGTDTQYF.

The chain has TRBV5-1 and TRBJ2-1, with 12 bases that match TRBD2. From germline, CDR1 is SGHRS and CDR2 YFSETQ. V lost 5 bases and J lost 6; bases outside the gene matches: 3. The CDR3 has 14 amino acids. CDR3 coding DNA: TGCGCCAGCAGTTCGGGACTAGCGGGCAATGAGCAGTTCTTC. It yields the protein CASSSGLAGNEQFF.

V and J are TRBV4-1 and TRBJ1-5; D is possibly TRBD1 (5 bases). With 4 bases removed from V and 4 bases from J, the gap between germline ends came to 14 bases. This CDR3 is 15 amino acids long. The germline gives CDR1 MGHRA, CDR2 YSYEKL. The CDR3 coding sequence is TGCGCCAGCAGCCCCCAGGGACTTGGAAATCAGCCCCAGCATTTT. Translation: CASSPQGLGNQPQHF.

The rearrangement links TRBV19 to TRBJ1-3; tentatively, D is TRBD1 (6 bases). Germline V lookup: CDR1 LNHDA, CDR2 SQIVND (reference sequence). Trimming stripped 3 bases from V and 6 bases from J, with 12 bases between. The CDR3 has 14 amino acids. The CDR3 DNA follows: TGTGCCAGTAGTATGAGGGGGAACGAAAACACCATATATTTT. Its translation: CASSMRGNENTIYF.

The J gene is TRBJ1-4, the V gene TRBV18, with D possibly matching TRBD1 (6 bases). The CDR3 covers 15 residues. Germline loops: CDR1 KGHSH, CDR2 LQKENI. The V and J ends lost 3 bases and 5 bases respectively, with 13 bases between them. The CDR3 nucleotides are TGTGCCAGCTCACCCCGACAGGCCGTCAATGAAAAACTGTTTTTT. Translation gives CASSPRQAVNEKLFF.

The CDR3 DNA sequence: TGCGCCAGCAGCTGGGACAGGGGGACTGCCTCTGGAAACACCATATATTTT. Its translation is CASSWDRGTASGNTIYF. The V and J genes are TRBV5-1 and TRBJ1-3, with 11 bases that match TRBD1. Germline-derived CDR1 and CDR2 are SGHRS and YFSETQ. J lost 0 bases, V lost 3 bases, and 5 bases had no gene match. CDR3 length: 17 residues.

This clone has more than one count but fewer than ten. This rearrangement joins TRBV9 to TRBJ2-1; no definite D call. V lost 0 bases, J lost 5 bases, and 6 bases lay in between. Per the germline V gene, CDR1 is SGDLS and CDR2 is YYNGEE. This CDR3 has 13 amino acids. The CDR3 loop reads CASSVGLNNEQFF. The CDR3 nucleotides are TGTGCCAGCAGCGTAGGACTGAACAATGAGCAGTTCTTC.

This clone was found once. The rearrangement joins TRBV11-2 to TRBJ2-5; D ambiguous. This CDR3 is 13 amino acids long. Germline V lookup: CDR1 SGHAT, CDR2 FQNNGV. Trimming stripped 3 bases from V and 3 bases from J, with 8 bases between. The CDR3 sequence is CASSFALKETQYF. In DNA form, the CDR3 reads TGTGCCAGCAGCTTTGCACTAAAAGAGACCCAGTACTTC.

This clone showed up just once. The CDR3 DNA reads TGTGCCTGTATAGACAGGGTTTATGGACGAGGTGGCTACACCTTC. This gives the protein CACIDRVYGRGGYTF. The V call is TRBV30, the J call TRBJ1-2; 7 bases fit TRBD1. Looked up from germline, CDR1 is GTSNPN and CDR2 is SVGIG (reference sequence). After removal of 6 bases from V and 7 bases from J, the junction contained 17 bases not matched to a gene. CDR3 length: 15 amino acids.